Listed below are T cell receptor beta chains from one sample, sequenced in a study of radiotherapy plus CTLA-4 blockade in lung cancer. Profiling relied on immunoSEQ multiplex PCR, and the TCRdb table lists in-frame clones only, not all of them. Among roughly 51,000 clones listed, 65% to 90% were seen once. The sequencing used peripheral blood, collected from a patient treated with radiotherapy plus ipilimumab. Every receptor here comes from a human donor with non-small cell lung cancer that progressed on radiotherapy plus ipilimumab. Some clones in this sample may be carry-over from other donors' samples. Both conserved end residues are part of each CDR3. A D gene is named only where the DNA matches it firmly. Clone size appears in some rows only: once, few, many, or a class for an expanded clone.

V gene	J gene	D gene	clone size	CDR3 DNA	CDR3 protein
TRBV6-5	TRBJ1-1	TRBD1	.	TGTGCCAGCAGTCGGACAGGGACGAGGGACACTGAAGCTTTCTTT	CASSRTGTRDTEAFF
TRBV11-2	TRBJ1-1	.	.	TGTGCCAGCAGCCCCCGACAGTATTCTGAAGCTTTCTTT	CASSPRQYSEAFF
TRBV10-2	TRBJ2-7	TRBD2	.	TGCGCCAGCAGTGAGTCAGGTAGCGGGGGGGCAGACGAGCAGTACTTC	CASSESGSGGADEQYF
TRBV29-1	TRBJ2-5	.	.	TGCAGCGTTGCTAAATCCCAAGAGACCCAGTACTTC	CSVAKSQETQYF
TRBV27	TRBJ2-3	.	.	TGTGCCAGCAGTTCCGGTGCAGATACGCAGTATTTT	CASSSGADTQYF
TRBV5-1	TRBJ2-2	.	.	TGCGCCAGCAGCTTGGGACACTCGAGAACCGGGGAGCTGTTTTTT	CASSLGHSRTGELFF
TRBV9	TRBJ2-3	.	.	TGTGCCAGCAGCGTAGCTCCGGATACGCAGTATTTT	CASSVAPDTQYF
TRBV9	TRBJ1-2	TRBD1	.	TGTGCCAGCAGCAAGACAGGGGCCAATGGCTACACCTTC	CASSKTGANGYTF
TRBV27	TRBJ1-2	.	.	TGTGCCAGCAGGGACAGATTCAACTATGGCTACACCTTC	CASRDRFNYGYTF
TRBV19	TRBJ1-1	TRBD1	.	TGTGCCAGTATTTACAGGGGGCTTTGGACTGAAGCTTTCTTT	CASIYRGLWTEAFF
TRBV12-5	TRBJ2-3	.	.	TGTGCTAGTGGTCAATCAGGCTCAGATACGCAGTATTTT	CASGQSGSDTQYF
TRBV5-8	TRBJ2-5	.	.	TGTGCCAGCAGCTTGTGGGGAACAGGGAGATCGGAGACCCAGTACTTC	CASSLWGTGRSETQYF
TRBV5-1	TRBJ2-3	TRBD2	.	TGCGCCAGCAGCTTGTCTTCTAGCGGGAGGGCCGGAAATACGCAGTATTTT	CASSLSSSGRAGNTQYF
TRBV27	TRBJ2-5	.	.	TGTGCCAGCAGTCCGCGGATCCGGGAGACCCAGTACTTC	CASSPRIRETQYF
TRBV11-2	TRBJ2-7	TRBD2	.	TGTGCCAGCAGCTTAGATCCGGGAGGTGACTCCTACGAGCAGTACTTC	CASSLDPGGDSYEQYF
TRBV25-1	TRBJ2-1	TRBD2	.	TGTGCCAGCAGTGCCGGACTAAGCGGGAGGGCGGGAGAGCAGTTCTTC	CASSAGLSGRAGEQFF
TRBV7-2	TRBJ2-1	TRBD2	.	TGTGCCAGCAGCCCGGGGGGTGAGCAGTTCTTC	CASSPGGEQFF
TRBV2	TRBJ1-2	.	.	TGTGCCAGCAGTGAAGCCCCACTGTCAGGCTACACCTTC	CASSEAPLSGYTF
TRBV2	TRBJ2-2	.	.	TGTGCCAGCAGTGTAAGCCATCTAGAGAACACCGGGGAGCTGTTTTTT	CASSVSHLENTGELFF
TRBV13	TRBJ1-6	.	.	TGTGCCAGCACACCCGGAGGCTATAATTCACCCCTCCACTTT	CASTPGGYNSPLHF
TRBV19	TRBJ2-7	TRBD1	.	TGTGCCAGTGGGCCCCCCCGACAGGGGGACTACTACGAGCAGTACTTC	CASGPPRQGDYYEQYF
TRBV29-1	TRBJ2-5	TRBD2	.	TGCAGCGTTGAAGAGGGGGGGGGAGAGACCCAGTACTTC	CSVEEGGGETQYF
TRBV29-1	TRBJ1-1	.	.	TGCAGCGTTAGGGTAGAATTAGCGACTGAAGCTTTCTTT	CSVRVELATEAFF
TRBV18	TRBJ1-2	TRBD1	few	TGTGCCAGCTCACCTTCGGGACAGGGGGATGGCTACACCTTC	CASSPSGQGDGYTF
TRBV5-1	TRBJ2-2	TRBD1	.	TGCGCCAGCAGCATATGGGAACAGGGGGGCACCGGGGAGCTGTTTTTT	CASSIWEQGGTGELFF
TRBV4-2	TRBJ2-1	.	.	TGTGCCAGCAGCATCCTCCTTATTAGCTCCTACAATGAGCAGTTCTTC	CASSILLISSYNEQFF
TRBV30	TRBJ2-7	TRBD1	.	TGTGCCTGGAGTGTTGGCGACAGGGGGTTTTACGAGCAGTACTTC	CAWSVGDRGFYEQYF
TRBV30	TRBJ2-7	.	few	TGTGCCTGGAGTGGGGCAGGGACTTACGAGCAGTACTTC	CAWSGAGTYEQYF
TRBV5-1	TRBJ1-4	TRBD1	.	TGCGCCAGCAGCCTCCGGGACAGGGGCCGGGAACTGTTTTTT	CASSLRDRGRELFF
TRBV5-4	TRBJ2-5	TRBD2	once	TGTGCCAGCAGCTTAGGAGCGGGACAAGAGACCCAGTACTTC	CASSLGAGQETQYF
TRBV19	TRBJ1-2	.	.	TGTGCCAGTAGTATTGGGCCAGGTAACTATGGCTACACCTTC	CASSIGPGNYGYTF
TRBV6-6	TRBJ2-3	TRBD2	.	TGTGCCAGCAGTTACGGAGCGGGGGACCCCACAGATACGCAGTATTTT	CASSYGAGDPTDTQYF
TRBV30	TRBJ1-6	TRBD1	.	TGTGCCTGGAGTGTAGGGGACAGGGACCATTCACCCCTCCACTTT	CAWSVGDRDHSPLHF
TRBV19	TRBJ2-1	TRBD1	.	TGTGCCAGTAGTAAACCGGGACAGGGATTAAATGAGCAGTTCTTC	CASSKPGQGLNEQFF
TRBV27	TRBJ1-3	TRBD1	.	TGTGCCAGCAGTTTATTGGGAGACAGGGCTGGCTCTGGAAACACCATATATTTT	CASSLLGDRAGSGNTIYF
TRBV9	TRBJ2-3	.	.	TGTGCCAGCAGCGTAGGAAGGGGGGGAATGGGTGATACGCAGTATTTT	CASSVGRGGMGDTQYF
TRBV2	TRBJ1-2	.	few	TGTGCCAGCAGCCAACCACAGGGCTACACCTTC	CASSQPQGYTF
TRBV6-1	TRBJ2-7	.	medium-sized	TGTGCCATTAGGACACAGGGTCGGGGCGAGCAGTACTTC	CAIRTQGRGEQYF
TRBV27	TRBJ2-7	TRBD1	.	TGTGCCAGCAGTTCCCCCCGGGACAGTGGTTCCTACGAGCAGTACTTC	CASSSPRDSGSYEQYF
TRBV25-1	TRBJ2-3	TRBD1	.	TGTGCCAGCAGTGAATCGACAGGGACGCAGTATTTT	CASSESTGTQYF
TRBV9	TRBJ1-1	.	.	TGTGCCAGCAGCGTAGACGTGGGCCCGCCGGAAGCTTTCTTT	CASSVDVGPPEAFF
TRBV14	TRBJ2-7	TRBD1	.	TGTGCCAGCAGCCATCCGGGACAGTCCTACGAGCAGTACTTC	CASSHPGQSYEQYF
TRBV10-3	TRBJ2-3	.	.	TGTGCCATCAGTGAGTCGCTGGGGCTGACGGCAGATACGCAGTATTTT	CAISESLGLTADTQYF
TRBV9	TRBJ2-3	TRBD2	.	TGTGCCAGCAGCGTAGGGACTAGCGGAATCCCTAGCACAGATACGCAGTATTTT	CASSVGTSGIPSTDTQYF
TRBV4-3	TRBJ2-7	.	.	TGCGCCAGCAGCCAAGATCGGACTTTAAGCTACGAGCAGTACTTC	CASSQDRTLSYEQYF
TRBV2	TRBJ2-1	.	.	TGTGCCAGCAGAGCCGCGGGGGCATACAATGAGCAGTTCTTC	CASRAAGAYNEQFF
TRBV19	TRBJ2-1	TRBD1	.	TGTGCCAGTAGTATAGAGTGGCAGGGGGCGAGGAATGAGCAGTTCTTC	CASSIEWQGARNEQFF
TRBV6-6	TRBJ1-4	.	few	TGTGCCAGCAGCAGGGACATCGAAAAACTGTTTTTT	CASSRDIEKLFF
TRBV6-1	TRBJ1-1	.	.	TGTGCCAGCAGGGAGGTCGGGGGCACTGAAGCTTTCTTT	CASREVGGTEAFF
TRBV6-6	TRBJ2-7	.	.	TGTGCCAGCAGTTACTTGGGGGTAGGGGGCGAGCAGTACTTC	CASSYLGVGGEQYF
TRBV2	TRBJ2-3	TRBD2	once	TGTGCCAGCAAGCCCAGCGGGGGGCCCACAGATACGCAGTATTTT	CASKPSGGPTDTQYF
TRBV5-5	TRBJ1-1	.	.	TGTGCCAGCAGCTTGGGGGGGGGCCAAGGGACTGAAGCTTTCTTT	CASSLGGGQGTEAFF
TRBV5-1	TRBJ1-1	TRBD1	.	TGCGCCAGCAGCACCAGACAGGGGGCGAACACTGAAGCTTTCTTT	CASSTRQGANTEAFF
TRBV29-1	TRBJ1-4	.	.	TGCAGCGTCCGAGCGATTGGGGGGATCAATGAAAAACTGTTTTTT	CSVRAIGGINEKLFF
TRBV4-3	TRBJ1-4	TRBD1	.	TGCGCCAGCAGCCACCTGTCAGGGGGCGAGAGTGAAAAACTGTTTTTT	CASSHLSGGESEKLFF
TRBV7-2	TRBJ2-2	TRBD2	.	TGTGCCACGACCAGCGGGAGAACCGGGGAGCTGTTTTTT	CATTSGRTGELFF
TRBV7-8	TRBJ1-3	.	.	TGTGCCAGCAGCCCCAGGGGTTCTGGAAACACCATATATTTT	CASSPRGSGNTIYF
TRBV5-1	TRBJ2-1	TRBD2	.	TGCGCCAGCAGCTCTAGCGGGGCGACTCTTTACAATGAGCAGTTCTTC	CASSSSGATLYNEQFF
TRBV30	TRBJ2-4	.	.	TGTGCCTGGAGTGTACGTTCCGGGACCAGGGGAAACATTCAGTACTTC	CAWSVRSGTRGNIQYF
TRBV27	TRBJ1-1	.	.	TGTGCCAGCAGTTTAAGGCCCCTCCAGGGAGGTACTGAAGCTTTCTTT	CASSLRPLQGGTEAFF